One sample yielded the 29 T cell receptor beta chains listed below, sequenced in a study of human T cells and chemical hapten exposure. TCRdb passed the RACE reads through MiXCR, listing each CDR3 protein once. The data show some 80,000 distinct CDR3 sequences, with approximately 10% seen just once and roughly 1.4% held by the top ten. Noted time point: patch test 2, 6 weeks after DPC sensitization. Treatment noted: therapeutic diphenylcyclopropenone sensitization with weekly scalp DPC. The sequences come from whole blood, collected in connection with sensitization to the hapten diphenylcyclopropenone (DPC). The receptors derive from a man younger than 35 with alopecia areata. Some clones in this sample may be carry-over from other donors' samples.

This chain uses TRBV7-6 with TRBJ2-1; 14 bases are shared with TRBD2. Germline V CDR1 and CDR2: SGHVS, FNYEAQ. The CDR3 runs to 16 residues. J lost 5 bases, V lost 5 bases, and 5 bases had no gene match. CDR3 sequence (DNA): TGTGCCAGCAGCCCCCGGGGACTAGCGGGGGACAATGAGCAGTTCTTC. Its translation is CASSPRGLAGDNEQFF. Drawing the rest from reference TRBV7-6 and TRBJ2-1, the complete variable domain is GAGVSQSPRYKVTKRGQDVALRCDPISGHVSLYWYRQALGQGPEFLTYFNYEAQQDKSGLPNDRFSAERPEGSISTLTIQRTEQRDSAMYRCASSPRGLAGDNEQFFGPGTRLTVL.

The chain is built from TRBV7-2 and TRBJ1-6; a weak D match, TRBD1 (5 bases). V lost 4 bases, J lost 8 bases, and 15 bases lay in between. Germline-derived CDR1 and CDR2 are SGHTA and FQGNSA. The CDR3 has 15 residues. CDR3 loop: CASSSLWGGDSPLHF. The CDR3 bases are TGTGCCAGCAGCTCCCTTTGGGGGGGGGATTCACCCCTCCACTTT.

The chain links TRBV10-3 to TRBJ2-7; perhaps TRBD2 as D (6 bases). Looked up from germline, CDR1 is ENHRY and CDR2 is SYGVKD. The V end was cut by 6 bases, the J end by 0 bases, with 9 bases between. The CDR3 has 13 amino acids. The chain's CDR3 is CAIRPGGSYEQYV. CDR3 coding DNA: TGTGCCATCAGACCCGGGGGCTCCTACGAGCAGTACGTC.

This clonotype has more than one count but fewer than ten. This chain links TRBV4-2 with TRBJ2-7, with D tentatively TRBD1 (5 bases). V shed 0 bases and J shed 5 bases, with 17 bases lying between them. The CDR3 length is 16 residues. CDR1 LGHNA and CDR2 YNFKEQ come from the germline V gene. In DNA form, the CDR3 reads TGTGCCAGCAGCCAAGAGTTGGCAGGGAAAACCCACGAGCAGTACTTC. Translated, it gives CASSQELAGKTHEQYF.

The rearrangement joins TRBV4-3 to TRBJ2-5; D is perhaps TRBD1 or TRBD2 (6 bases each). The V end lost 0 bases, the J end lost 5 bases, and 13 bases lay between the germline ends. Germline CDR1 LGHNA, CDR2 YSLEER. The CDR3 runs to 15 residues. The CDR3 spells CASSQDRGPGETQYF. DNA of the CDR3: TGCGCCAGCAGCCAAGACCGGGGGCCGGGGGAGACCCAGTACTTC.

V usage is TRBV9 and J usage is TRBJ1-1; possible D gene TRBD1, 5 bases. Germline loops: CDR1 SGDLS, CDR2 YYNGEE. V dropped 0 bases and J dropped 6 bases, with 9 bases sitting between them. CDR3 length equals 13 residues. The CDR3 sequence is CASSVDWGPEAFF. DNA for the CDR3: TGTGCCAGCAGCGTAGACTGGGGCCCTGAAGCTTTCTTT.

This clonotype was observed a few times. This sequence joins TRBV27 and TRBJ1-6; no definite D call. CDR3 length: 14 residues. Trimming shortened V by 6 bases and J by 6 bases, and 12 bases separated the two germline ends. Germline V lookup: CDR1 MNHEY, CDR2 SMNVEV (reference sequence). In nucleotides, the CDR3 is TGTGCCAGCAGGGGCCCAAACCTTAATTCACCCCTCCACTTT. This gives the protein CASRGPNLNSPLHF.

This clonotype has only a few counts. The chain couples TRBV11-2 to TRBJ2-1, with D possibly being TRBD2 (6 bases). From germline, CDR1 is SGHAT and CDR2 FQNNGV. There are 16 residues in the CDR3. Between the trimmed V and J ends, which lost 5 bases and 5 bases, there was a span of 19 bases. CDR3 nucleotides: TGTGCCAGCAGCCATTTTCGGGGCGGGGATAACAATGAGCAGTTCTTC. This codes for CASSHFRGGDNNEQFF.

In its sample, this clonotype was seen many times. V is TRBV11-2 and J is TRBJ1-1; perhaps TRBD1 as D (5 bases). This CDR3 contains 14 residues. The germline V gene has CDR1 SGHAT and CDR2 FQNNGV. V was pared by 5 bases and J by 4 bases, with 14 bases between. CDR3 nucleotides: TGTGCCAGCAGCCGTAGAAGGGGTAGCACTGAAGCTTTCTTT. Translation: CASSRRRGSTEAFF.

This clonotype was counted only a few times. The V gene is TRBV11-3, the J gene TRBJ2-5, with a possible D match to TRBD2 (7 bases). The CDR3 extends over 14 amino acids. Germline CDR1 is SGHNT and CDR2 is YENEEA. Trimming removed 5 bases from V and 5 bases from J, with 15 bases in between. The CDR3 sequence: CASSASGGQETQYF. The CDR3 DNA reads as TGTGCCAGCAGCGCCTCGGGGGGCCAGGAGACCCAGTACTTC.

A few counts support this clonotype. The chain links TRBV7-8 to TRBJ1-6; D perhaps matches TRBD1 (5 bases). Trimming pared 1 base from V and 6 bases from J, leaving 13 bases between. The germline V gene encodes CDR1 SGHVS and CDR2 FQNEAQ. The CDR3 is 16 amino acids. CDR3: CASSLDPGLSNSPLHF. The CDR3 DNA sequence: TGTGCCAGCAGCTTAGATCCGGGACTGAGTAATTCACCCCTCCACTTT.

The table lists this clonotype with many counts. In DNA form, the CDR3 reads TGTGCCAGCAGCTCAGTCGTTGATCAGCCCCAGCATTTT. It translates to CASSSVVDQPQHF. The J gene is TRBJ1-5, the V gene TRBV11-2; no reliable D call. Germline V CDR1 and CDR2: SGHAT, FQNNGV. This CDR3 is 13 amino acids long. V shed 4 bases and J shed 5 bases, with 9 bases lying between them. Combining the CDR3 with reference TRBV11-2 and TRBJ1-5 gives the whole variable domain EAGVAQSPRYKIIEKRQSVAFWCNPISGHATLYWYQQILGQGPKLLIQFQNNGVVDDSQLPKDRFSAERLKGVDSTLKIQPAKLEDSAVYLCASSSVVDQPQHFGDGTRLSIL.

This clonotype turned up a few times. This chain uses TRBV7-8 with TRBJ2-5, with TRBD1 identical over 11 bases. The germline gives CDR1 SGHVS, CDR2 FQNEAQ. V trimming: 5 bases; J trimming: 5 bases; junction bases outside the gene matches: 7. CDR3 size: 15 residues. This CDR3 reads CASSPRTGGDETQYF. CDR3 nucleotides: TGTGCCAGCAGCCCTCGGACAGGGGGCGATGAGACCCAGTACTTC.

This clonotype was found many times. The CDR3: CSAKYRDGVEQYF. For the CDR3, the DNA is TGCAGTGCTAAGTACAGGGATGGGGTCGAGCAGTACTTC. The chain couples TRBV20-1 to TRBJ2-7; possible D gene TRBD1, 6 bases. Trimming removed 4 bases from V and 6 bases from J, with 16 bases in between. CDR3 length equals 13 residues. Germline assignment: CDR1 DFQATT and CDR2 SNEGSKA (reference sequence).

The sample holds many counts of this clonotype. The chain combines TRBV7-6 with TRBJ2-7; maybe TRBD2 (6 bases). CDR3 size: 15 residues. V dropped 5 bases and J dropped 3 bases, with 17 bases sitting between them. CDR1 and CDR2 from the germline V gene are SGHVS and FNYEAQ. The CDR3 DNA is TGTGCCAGCAGCCAACCGACGGGGGTAAGCTACGAGCAGTACGTC. This sequence encodes CASSQPTGVSYEQYV.

This clonotype has ten or more counts. The genes are TRBV10-3 and TRBJ2-1; TRBD2 matches at 14 bases. Germline CDR1 and CDR2: ENHRY and SYGVKD. The CDR3 covers 17 residues. After removal of 2 bases from V and 8 bases from J, the junction contained 8 bases not matched to a gene. The CDR3 sequence: CAISEERGLAGGDEQFF. As DNA, the CDR3 is TGTGCCATCAGTGAGGAGAGAGGACTAGCGGGGGGCGATGAGCAGTTCTTC.

In DNA, the CDR3 is TGTGCCAGCAGCTCCACCCCCGGGGGCCATGAGCAGTTCTTC. Its protein product is CASSSTPGGHEQFF. The chain joins TRBV7-9 to TRBJ2-1; D possibly matches TRBD1 or TRBD2 (6 bases each). Germline V lookup: CDR1 SEHNR, CDR2 FQNEAQ (reference sequence). V lost 4 bases and J 8 bases, leaving 15 bases between the germline ends. The CDR3 totals 14 residues.

Only a few counts were recorded for this clonotype. Here the CDR3 DNA reads TGTGCCAGTACCCTGACAGGGACCCTAGCCAAAAACATTCAGTACTTC. It codes for CASTLTGTLAKNIQYF. V usage is TRBV19 and J usage is TRBJ2-4, with TRBD1 identical over 7 bases. The V gene's germline CDR1 is LNHDA and CDR2 SQIVND (reference sequence). V dropped 7 bases and J dropped 0; count of bases not matched to a gene: 9. This CDR3 has 16 amino acids.

The V call is TRBV20-1, the J call TRBJ1-5; tentative D call: TRBD1 (5 bases). The germline gives CDR1 DFQATT, CDR2 SNEGSKA (reference sequence). The V and J ends lost 7 bases and 0 bases respectively, with 13 bases between them. This CDR3 spans 14 amino acids. The CDR3 reads CSVGAGYSNQPQHF. In nucleotides, the CDR3 is TGCAGTGTCGGGGCAGGTTATAGCAATCAGCCCCAGCATTTT.

The table lists this clonotype with a few counts. V gene TRBV7-9 combines with J gene TRBJ1-1; TRBD1 might be the D (6 bases). Germline V CDR1 and CDR2: SEHNR, FQNEAQ (reference sequence). The CDR3 length is 12 residues. V was trimmed by 1 base and J by 8 bases, leaving 8 bases between them. CDR3 protein: CASSLGTAEAFF. Here the CDR3 DNA reads TGTGCCAGCAGCTTAGGGACAGCCGAAGCTTTCTTT.

There are many counts of this clonotype. The rearrangement joins TRBV5-6 to TRBJ1-1, with 9 nucleotides matching TRBD1. CDR1 is SGHDT and CDR2 is YYEEEE in the germline V gene. The CDR3 covers 15 residues. J was trimmed by 4 bases and V by 4 bases; bases with no gene match: 8. Here the CDR3 reads CASSTRDREVTEAFF. The CDR3, as DNA: TGTGCCAGCAGCACCCGGGACAGGGAAGTCACTGAAGCTTTCTTT.

Here the CDR3 DNA reads TGTGCCAGCAGTGATGGGGCTAGCGCCTCCTACAATGAGCAGTTCTTC. Translated: CASSDGASASYNEQFF. The rearrangement uses TRBV6-1 and TRBJ2-1, with D perhaps matching TRBD2 (6 bases). Germline V CDR1 and CDR2: MNHNS, SASEGT. The germline V and J ends were trimmed by 3 bases and 0 bases, with 12 bases remaining between them. This CDR3 spans 16 amino acids.

CDR3 sequence: CASSQGAGRSYGYTF. CDR3 in DNA: TGTGCCAGCAGCCAGGGGGCAGGGAGATCATATGGCTACACCTTC. The chain links TRBV7-9 to TRBJ1-2, with 8 bases fitting TRBD1. Germline V gene lookup returns CDR1 SEHNR and CDR2 FQNEAQ (reference sequence). V shed 5 bases, J shed 5 bases, and the junction held 10 bases outside the gene matches. The CDR3 has 15 amino acids.

This clonotype was observed a handful of times. The CDR3 region is CASSYGTGVHGYTF. The CDR3 DNA sequence: TGTGCCAGCAGTTACGGGACAGGGGTGCACGGCTACACCTTC. The chain carries TRBV6-5 and TRBJ1-2; TRBD1 matches 10 bases. V was pared by 2 bases and J by 8 bases, with 5 bases of the junction left unmatched. CDR3 size: 14 residues. Germline V CDR1 and CDR2: MNHEY, SVGAGI.

This chain joins TRBV7-2 and TRBJ1-1; D is uncertain. The CDR3 is made up of 13 amino acids. The germline gives CDR1 SGHTA, CDR2 FQGNSA. Deletions cut 5 bases from V and 3 bases from J, with 10 bases between. The CDR3 here is CASSPAGYTEAFF. CDR3 nucleotides: TGTGCCAGCAGCCCCGCCGGGTACACTGAAGCTTTCTTT. Looking up the rest from reference TRBV7-2 and TRBJ1-1 gives the full variable domain: GAGVSQSPSNKVTEKGKDVELRCDPISGHTALYWYRQSLGQGLEFLIYFQGNSAPDKSGLPSDRFSAERTGGSVSTLTIQRTQQEDSAVYLCASSPAGYTEAFFGQGTRLTVV.

The table lists this clonotype with a few counts. The chain is built from TRBV6-2 or TRBV6-3 and TRBJ1-2; 8 nucleotides match TRBD1. The CDR3 loop spans 15 amino acids. J gave up 4 bases and V 7 bases, and 11 bases lay outside the gene matches. Germline CDR1 MNHEY, CDR2 SVGEGT. The CDR3 coding sequence is TGTGCCAGCACCTCTCGAGGGGACAGGATCTATGGCTACACCTTC. Residues: CASTSRGDRIYGYTF.

This chain links TRBV20-1 with TRBJ2-2; TRBD2 agrees at 7 bases. V trimming: 6 bases; J trimming: 0 bases; junction bases outside the gene matches: 7. Per the germline V gene, CDR1 is DFQATT and CDR2 is SNEGSKA (reference sequence). The length of the CDR3 is 15 residues. The CDR3, as DNA: TGCAGTGCGACTAGCTATCAAGCGAACACCGGGGAGCTGTTTTTT. Its translation is CSATSYQANTGELFF.

This clonotype was counted a few times. The chain has TRBV4-3 and TRBJ1-1; D is possibly TRBD1 (6 bases). This CDR3 is built from 16 residues. The germline V and J ends were trimmed by 4 bases and 3 bases, with 18 bases remaining between them. The germline V gene has CDR1 LGHNA and CDR2 YSLEER. As DNA, the CDR3 is TGCGCCAGCAGCCCCTCCAGGGGTCAGGGATACACTGAAGCTTTCTTT. Its translation: CASSPSRGQGYTEAFF.

This clonotype has ten or more counts. The chain recombines TRBV12-3 or TRBV12-4 with TRBJ2-4, with D uncertain. CDR3 size: 14 residues. V gave up 8 bases and J gave up 6 bases, with 17 bases separating them. The CDR3 reads CASSLRRLGNIQYF. Here the CDR3 DNA reads TGTGCCAGCTCCCTCAGGCGGCTAGGAAACATTCAGTACTTC.